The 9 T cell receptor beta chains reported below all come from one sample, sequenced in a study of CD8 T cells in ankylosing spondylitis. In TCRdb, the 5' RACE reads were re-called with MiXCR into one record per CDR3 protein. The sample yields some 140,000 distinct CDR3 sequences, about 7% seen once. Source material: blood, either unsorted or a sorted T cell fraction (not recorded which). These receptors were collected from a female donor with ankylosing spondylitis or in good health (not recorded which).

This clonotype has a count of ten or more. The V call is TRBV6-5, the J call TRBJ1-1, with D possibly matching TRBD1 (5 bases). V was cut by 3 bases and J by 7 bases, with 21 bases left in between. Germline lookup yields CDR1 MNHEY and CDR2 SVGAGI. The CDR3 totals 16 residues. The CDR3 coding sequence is TGTGCCAGCAGTTATTCAACCAGGGCAGGGAAGCATGAAGCTTTCTTT. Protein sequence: CASSYSTRAGKHEAFF.

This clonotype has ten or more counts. For the CDR3, the DNA is TGTGCCAGCAGCTTAGTGGGTGAATCTAATTCACCCCTCCACTTT. This sequence encodes CASSLVGESNSPLHF. V and J are TRBV13 and TRBJ1-6, with D hard to call. V was pared by 1 base and J by 6 bases, with 10 bases between. This CDR3 region has 15 residues. Germline V CDR1 and CDR2: PRHDT, FYEKMQ (reference sequence).

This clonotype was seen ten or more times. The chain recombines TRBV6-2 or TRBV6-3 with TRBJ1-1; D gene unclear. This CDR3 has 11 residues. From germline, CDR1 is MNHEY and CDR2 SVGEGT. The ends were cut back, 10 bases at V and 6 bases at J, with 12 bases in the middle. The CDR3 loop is CATLGFSEAFF. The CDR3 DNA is TGTGCCACCCTCGGGTTCTCTGAAGCTTTCTTT.

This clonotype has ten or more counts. The CDR3 DNA reads as TGCAGTGCTAACCCCCGCTCCGGGGGTACGTATGGCTACACCTTC. Residues: CSANPRSGGTYGYTF. V usage is TRBV20-1 and J usage is TRBJ1-2, with D possibly TRBD1 on 5 matching bases. V was shortened by 4 bases and J by 5 bases, with 20 bases between the two germline ends. From germline, CDR1 is DFQATT and CDR2 SNEGSKA (reference sequence). The CDR3 sequence is 15 residues long.

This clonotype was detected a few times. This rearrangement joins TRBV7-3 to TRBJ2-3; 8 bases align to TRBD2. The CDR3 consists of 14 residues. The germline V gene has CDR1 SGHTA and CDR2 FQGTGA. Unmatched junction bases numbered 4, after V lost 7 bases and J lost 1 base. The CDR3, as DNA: TGTGCCAGCACCAAAGCGGGGGGCACAGATACGCAGTATTTT. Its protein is CASTKAGGTDTQYF.

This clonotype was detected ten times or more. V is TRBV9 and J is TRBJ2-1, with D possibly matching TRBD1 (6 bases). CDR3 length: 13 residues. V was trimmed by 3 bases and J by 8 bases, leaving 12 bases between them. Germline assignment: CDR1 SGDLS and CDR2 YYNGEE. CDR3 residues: CASSDTGLDEQFF. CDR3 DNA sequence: TGTGCCAGCAGCGATACAGGGTTAGATGAGCAGTTCTTC.

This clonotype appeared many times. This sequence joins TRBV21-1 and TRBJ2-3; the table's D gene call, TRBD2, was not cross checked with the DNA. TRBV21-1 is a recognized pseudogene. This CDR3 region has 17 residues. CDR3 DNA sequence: TGTGCCAGCAGCCTCAGAACTAGCGGTAATAGCACAGATACGCAGTATTTT. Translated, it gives CASSLRTSGNSTDTQYF.

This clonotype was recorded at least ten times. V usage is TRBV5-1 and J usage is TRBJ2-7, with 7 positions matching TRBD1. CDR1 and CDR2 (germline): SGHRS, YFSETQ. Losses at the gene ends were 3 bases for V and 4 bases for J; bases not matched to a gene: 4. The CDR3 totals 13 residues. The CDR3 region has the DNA TGCGCCAGCAGCTCTGACAGGGAGTACGAGCAGTACTTC. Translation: CASSSDREYEQYF.

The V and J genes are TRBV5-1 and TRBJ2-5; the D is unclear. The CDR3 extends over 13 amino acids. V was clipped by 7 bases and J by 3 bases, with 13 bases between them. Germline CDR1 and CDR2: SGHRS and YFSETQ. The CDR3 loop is CASRLYQEETQYF. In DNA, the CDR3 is TGCGCCAGCCGCCTCTATCAGGAAGAGACCCAGTACTTC.